This T cell receptor beta chain was sequenced for a study of shared clonotypes between healthy human individuals. Whole-study findings and limits: Even with large depth, rarefaction showed that sorted-subset sequencing was incomplete. What naive subsets generally showed was a larger estimated richness than memory subsets showed.

On this clone itself: Its antigen is currently unknown.

Sequencing was performed with immunoSEQ multiplex PCR; in TCRdb, only in-frame clones are kept and a portion is missing. The table records some 350,000 clones, around 74% of them present only once. Per the germline V gene, CDR1 is SGHDT and CDR2 is YYEEEE. The CDR3 spans 16 residues. V shed 1 base and J 7 bases; nucleotides not matched to a gene: 9. This chain connects TRBV5-6 to TRBJ1-3, with TRBD1 identical over 9 bases. This clonotype was obtained from a man aged 25-40 years in good health. Sequencing was performed on memory CD4+ T cells sorted from blood. Specified subset: CD45RA-negative fraction. The CDR3 nucleotides read TGTGCCAGCAGCTTGACATCACAGGGGGCGAGGAACACCATATATTTT. Protein sequence: CASSLTSQGARNTIYF.